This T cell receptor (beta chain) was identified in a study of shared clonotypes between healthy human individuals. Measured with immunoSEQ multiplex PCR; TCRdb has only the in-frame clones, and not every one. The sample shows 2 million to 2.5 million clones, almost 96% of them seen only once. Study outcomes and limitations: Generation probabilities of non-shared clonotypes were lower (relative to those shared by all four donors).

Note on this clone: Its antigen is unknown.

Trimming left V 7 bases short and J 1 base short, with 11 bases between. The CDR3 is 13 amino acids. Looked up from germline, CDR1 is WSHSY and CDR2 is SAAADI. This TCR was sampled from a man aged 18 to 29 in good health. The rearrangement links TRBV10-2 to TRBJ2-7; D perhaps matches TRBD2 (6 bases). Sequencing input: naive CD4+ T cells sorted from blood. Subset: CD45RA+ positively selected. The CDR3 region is CASNHGGSYEQYF. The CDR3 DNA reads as TGCGCCAGCAATCACGGGGGTTCCTACGAGCAGTACTTC.